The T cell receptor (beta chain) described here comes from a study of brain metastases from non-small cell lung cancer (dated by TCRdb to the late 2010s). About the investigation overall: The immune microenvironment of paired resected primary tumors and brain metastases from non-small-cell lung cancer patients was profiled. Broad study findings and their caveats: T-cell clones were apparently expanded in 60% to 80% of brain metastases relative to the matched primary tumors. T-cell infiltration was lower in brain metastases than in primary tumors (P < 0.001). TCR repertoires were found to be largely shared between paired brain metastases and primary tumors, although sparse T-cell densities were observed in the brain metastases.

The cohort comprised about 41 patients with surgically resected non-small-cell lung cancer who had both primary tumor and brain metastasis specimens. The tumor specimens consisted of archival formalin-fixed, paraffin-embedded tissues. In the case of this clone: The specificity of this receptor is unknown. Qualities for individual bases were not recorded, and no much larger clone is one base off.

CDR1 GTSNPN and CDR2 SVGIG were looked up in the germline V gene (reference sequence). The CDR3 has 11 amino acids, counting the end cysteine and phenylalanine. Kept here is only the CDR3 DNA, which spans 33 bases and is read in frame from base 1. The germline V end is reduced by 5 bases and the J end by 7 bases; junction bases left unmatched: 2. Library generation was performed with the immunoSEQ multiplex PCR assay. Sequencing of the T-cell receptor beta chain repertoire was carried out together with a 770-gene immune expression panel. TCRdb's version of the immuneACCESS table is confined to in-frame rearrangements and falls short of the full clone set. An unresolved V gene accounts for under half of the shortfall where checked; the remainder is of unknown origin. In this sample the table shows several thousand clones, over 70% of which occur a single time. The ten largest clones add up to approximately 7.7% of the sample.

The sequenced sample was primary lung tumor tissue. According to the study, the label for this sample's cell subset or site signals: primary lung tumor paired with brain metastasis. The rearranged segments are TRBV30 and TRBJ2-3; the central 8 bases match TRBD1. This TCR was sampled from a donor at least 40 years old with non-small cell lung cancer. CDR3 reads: CAWGTGHTQYF. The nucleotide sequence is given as TGTGCCTGGGGGACAGGACATACGCAGTATTTT.